This is a list of T cell receptor beta chains from one sample in a study of graft-versus-host responses after intestinal transplantation. Profiled with immunoSEQ multiplex PCR; TCRdb holds only in-frame clones, not every one. The sample lists around 16,000 clones, 65% to 90% occurring once. The source material was ileum tissue, sampled approximately 590 days after intestinal transplantation. Receptors were obtained from a human patient who received an intestinal transplant, so some T cells may come from the graft donor. Both conserved end residues are part of each CDR3. D genes are given only for firm matches. Size is stated for part of the rows, as once, few or many counts, or as a class when the clone is expanded.

size | J | V | D | CDR3 | DNA
few | TRBJ1-2 | TRBV6-4 | . | CASSDSAGYGYTF | TGTGCCAGCAGTGACTCGGCCGGCTATGGCTACACCTTC
. | TRBJ1-2 | TRBV11-2 | TRBD1 | CASSSTGDYGYTF | TGTGCCAGCAGCTCTACAGGGGACTATGGCTACACCTTC
few | TRBJ2-7 | TRBV18 | . | CASSPYSDYEQYF | TGTGCCAGCTCACCATATTCGGATTACGAGCAGTACTTC
few | TRBJ2-7 | TRBV14 | . | CASSQALGKGVNEQYF | TGTGCCAGCAGCCAAGCTCTGGGGAAAGGGGTCAACGAGCAGTACTTC
. | TRBJ1-1 | TRBV11-2 | . | CASSLGTPEAFF | TGTGCCAGCAGCTTAGGGACACCTGAAGCTTTCTTT
. | TRBJ1-1 | TRBV5-6 | . | CASSLGGILTGNTEAFF | TGTGCCAGCAGCTTGGGGGGAATCCTGACAGGTAACACTGAAGCTTTCTTT
. | TRBJ1-4 | TRBV2 | . | CASSVGLTSFF | TGTGCCAGCAGTGTCGGTCTGACCTCGTTTTTT
. | TRBJ2-3 | TRBV6-5 | . | CASSPLGDTQYF | TGTGCCAGCAGCCCACTAGGAGATACGCAGTATTTT
. | TRBJ2-1 | TRBV7-9 | . | CASSPPRNEQFF | TGTGCCAGCAGTCCACCCCGCAATGAGCAGTTCTTC
. | TRBJ1-4 | TRBV6-1 | . | CASRGRGSTNEKLFF | TGTGCCAGCAGAGGCAGGGGTTCAACTAATGAAAAACTGTTTTTT
. | TRBJ2-7 | TRBV29-1 | . | CSVAAGAPSYEQYF | TGCAGCGTTGCGGCGGGGGCCCCGTCCTACGAGCAGTACTTC
. | TRBJ1-3 | TRBV30 | . | CAFLTGSSGNTIYF | TGTGCCTTTCTAACCGGGTCCTCTGGAAACACCATATATTTT
. | TRBJ1-2 | TRBV15 | . | CATSRDRGMTNYGYTF | TGTGCCACCAGCAGAGATCGCGGAATGACTAACTATGGCTACACCTTC
few | TRBJ2-3 | TRBV5-1 | TRBD2 | CASSPHSGGATDTQYF | TGCGCCAGCAGCCCGCATAGCGGGGGGGCCACAGATACGCAGTATTTT
few | TRBJ2-3 | TRBV27 | . | CASSPSGYTQYF | TGTGCCAGCAGTCCGTCGGGGTATACGCAGTATTTT
. | TRBJ1-5 | TRBV4-2 | . | CASSQDTAANQPQHF | TGTGCCAGCAGCCAAGATACGGCAGCTAATCAGCCCCAGCATTTT
. | TRBJ2-3 | TRBV5-4 | . | CASSLSADTQYF | TGTGCCAGCAGCTTAAGCGCAGATACGCAGTATTTT
. | TRBJ2-2 | TRBV19 | . | CASSMSGGTHGELFF | TGTGCCAGTAGTATGAGTGGGGGTACACACGGGGAGCTGTTTTTT
. | TRBJ2-7 | TRBV9 | TRBD2 | CASSKGEGGLDEQYF | TGTGCCAGCAGTAAAGGGGAGGGAGGGCTAGACGAGCAGTACTTC
. | TRBJ2-3 | TRBV9 | TRBD1 | CASSVGMGGQGIGLSTDTQYF | TGTGCCAGCAGCGTAGGAATGGGGGGACAGGGAATAGGGCTAAGCACAGATACGCAGTATTTT
. | TRBJ1-5 | TRBV2 | . | CASSEIRGAQPQHF | TGTGCCAGCAGTGAAATTCGGGGTGCTCAGCCCCAGCATTTT
. | TRBJ2-2 | TRBV4-2 | TRBD1 | CASSLPDRETGELFF | TGTGCCAGCAGCCTCCCGGACAGGGAAACCGGGGAGCTGTTTTTT
. | TRBJ2-7 | TRBV4-2 | . | CASSQDRGTSLGEQYF | TGTGCCAGCAGCCAAGATAGAGGCACTAGCTTGGGGGAGCAGTACTTC
. | TRBJ2-7 | TRBV19 | . | CASSISTPYEQYF | TGTGCCAGTAGTATCTCGACACCGTACGAGCAGTACTTC
few | TRBJ2-3 | TRBV29-1 | TRBD2 | CSVVLAPDSTDTQYF | TGCAGCGTCGTACTAGCGCCCGATAGCACAGATACGCAGTATTTT
. | TRBJ2-7 | TRBV5-4 | TRBD1 | CASSTIGDRDPHYEQYF | TGTGCCAGCAGCACGATAGGGGACAGGGATCCCCATTACGAGCAGTACTTC
. | TRBJ1-1 | TRBV27 | . | CASSLGLNTEAFF | TGTGCCAGCAGTTTGGGGCTGAACACTGAAGCTTTCTTT
. | TRBJ1-3 | TRBV5-1 | . | CASSLAVQAAGNTIYF | TGCGCCAGCAGCTTGGCCGTACAGGCAGCCGGAAACACCATATATTTT
. | TRBJ2-7 | TRBV13 | TRBD1 | CASSSGTAYEQYF | TGTGCCAGCAGCTCCGGGACAGCTTACGAGCAGTACTTC
. | TRBJ2-7 | TRBV6-6 | . | CASAGRLEQYF | TGTGCCAGCGCGGGGCGTCTCGAGCAGTACTTC
. | TRBJ1-2 | TRBV7-9 | . | CASSPSGGANYGYTF | TGTGCCAGCAGCCCTTCCGGAGGGGCTAACTATGGCTACACCTTC
. | TRBJ2-7 | TRBV18 | . | CASSPGQGQYF | TGTGCCAGCTCACCAGGGCAGGGGCAGTACTTC
few | TRBJ1-5 | TRBV19 | TRBD1 | CASNPGGNQPQHF | TGTGCCAGTAACCCAGGGGGGAATCAGCCCCAGCATTTT
few | TRBJ1-5 | TRBV19 | . | CASSSSRQSNQPQHF | TGTGCCAGTAGTTCAAGCCGGCAGAGCAATCAGCCCCAGCATTTT
. | TRBJ2-5 | TRBV6-5 | TRBD1 | CASSSYRGETQYF | TGTGCCAGCAGTTCTTACAGGGGAGAGACCCAGTACTTC
. | TRBJ1-2 | TRBV29-1 | . | CSVEEYSQGNYGYTF | TGCAGCGTTGAGGAGTACTCCCAAGGGAACTATGGCTACACCTTC
once | TRBJ1-6 | TRBV5-1 | . | CASSSKGENSPLHF | TGCGCCAGCAGCTCGAAGGGCGAGAATTCACCCCTCCACTTT
. | TRBJ2-7 | TRBV21-1 | . | CASSPPFRQGGAGYEQYF | TGTGCCAGCAGCCCCCCCTTCAGACAGGGGGGTGCGGGCTACGAGCAGTACTTC
. | TRBJ2-7 | TRBV5-1 | . | CASSFGDEQYF | TGCGCCAGCAGCTTTGGGGACGAGCAGTACTTC
few | TRBJ1-4 | TRBV19 | TRBD1 | CASSPYRGMDEKLFF | TGTGCCAGTAGTCCATACAGGGGGATGGATGAAAAACTGTTTTTT
. | TRBJ1-6 | TRBV27 | . | CASTTISGTPNSPLHF | TGTGCCAGCACAACGATCTCCGGGACACCAAATTCACCCCTCCACTTT
few | TRBJ2-2 | TRBV13 | . | CASSLGWNTGELFF | TGTGCCAGCAGCTTAGGGTGGAACACCGGGGAGCTGTTTTTT
. | TRBJ2-3 | TRBV7-3 | . | CASSLGPEWVTDTQYF | TGTGCCAGCAGCCTAGGACCAGAGTGGGTTACAGATACGCAGTATTTT
once | TRBJ1-1 | TRBV7-9 | . | CASSHGGSPNTEAFF | TGTGCCAGCAGCCATGGCGGTTCCCCGAACACTGAAGCTTTCTTT
. | TRBJ2-7 | TRBV5-6 | . | CASSLPHFVSSYEQYF | TGTGCCAGCAGCTTGCCCCATTTCGTTAGCTCCTACGAGCAGTACTTC
. | TRBJ1-1 | TRBV9 | TRBD1 | CASSVLPGGENTEAFF | TGTGCCAGCAGCGTACTTCCAGGGGGCGAGAACACTGAAGCTTTCTTT
. | TRBJ2-7 | TRBV11-3 | . | CASSLGIRGQQYF | TGTGCCAGCAGCTTGGGCATTCGGGGACAGCAGTACTTC
once | TRBJ1-5 | TRBV5-6 | . | CASSPSGGGTLNNQPQHF | TGTGCCAGCAGCCCCTCCGGTGGAGGGACCCTTAACAATCAGCCCCAGCATTTT
. | TRBJ2-6 | TRBV27 | . | CASSQIPSGANVLTF | TGTGCCAGCAGTCAAATCCCCTCTGGGGCCAACGTCCTGACTTTC
few | TRBJ1-1 | TRBV14 | . | CASSQEPGRAEAFF | TGTGCCAGCAGCCAAGAGCCAGGGAGGGCTGAAGCTTTCTTT
. | TRBJ1-2 | TRBV9 | TRBD1 | CASSVGQGGRYGYTF | TGTGCCAGCAGCGTAGGACAGGGAGGACGGTATGGCTACACCTTC
. | TRBJ2-5 | TRBV21-1 | . | CASSDTTGQETQYF | TGTGCCAGCAGCGACACTACAGGGCAAGAGACCCAGTACTTC
. | TRBJ1-5 | TRBV19 | . | CASSFEAGHNQPQHF | TGTGCCAGTAGTTTTGAGGCAGGACACAATCAGCCCCAGCATTTT
. | TRBJ2-7 | TRBV25-1 | TRBD1 | CASSEGQGVEQYF | TGTGCCAGCAGTGAAGGACAGGGGGTCGAGCAGTACTTC
. | TRBJ2-5 | TRBV29-1 | . | CSGRIDLSGQTQYF | TGCAGCGGCCGAATCGACTTGAGCGGACAGACCCAGTACTTC
once | TRBJ1-5 | TRBV29-1 | . | CSVRGGGNQPQHF | TGCAGCGTAAGGGGGGGCGGCAATCAGCCCCAGCATTTT
. | TRBJ2-3 | TRBV14 | . | CASSHPPGTDTQYF | TGTGCCAGCAGCCACCCCCCCGGAACAGATACGCAGTATTTT
. | TRBJ1-2 | TRBV5-1 | TRBD1 | CASSQGQGAQRVSGYTF | TGCGCCAGCAGCCAGGGACAGGGGGCGCAAAGGGTTTCTGGCTACACCTTC
. | TRBJ1-6 | TRBV5-4 | TRBD1 | CASSLGGGSYNSPLHF | TGTGCCAGCAGCTTGGGAGGGGGCAGCTATAATTCACCCCTCCACTTT
. | TRBJ1-1 | TRBV10-3 | . | CAISPGYDEAFF | TGTGCCATCAGTCCAGGGTACGATGAAGCTTTCTTT